This T cell receptor (beta chain) was recovered during a study of CXCR3-negative and CXCR3-positive naive CD8 T cells (dated by TCRdb to between 2017 and 2020). With respect to the entire study: In total, roughly 130 million TRB reads were obtained, corresponding to roughly 1.5 +/- 0.3 million reads per library. Diversity and physicochemical repertoire analyses were performed on some 10 donors pooled from two independent experiments. TRBV-TRBJ cluster analysis included naive subsets from 5 or 6 donors and memory cells from 3 donors. Broad study findings and their caveats: Both naive subsets had comparably high repertoire diversity, while memory CD8+ T cells had much lower repertoire diversity. CXCR3 expression partially decreased after cryopreservation, so most assays used freshly isolated PBMCs. Because surface CD5, which is linked to self-reactivity in mice, was comparable between the naive subsets, TCR interaction strength was also inferred from TRB CDR3 physicochemical properties. Within the same donor, TRBV-TRBJ usage looked similar between naive CXCR3-negative and CXCR3-positive cells, but memory cells had distinct patterns. TRB CDR3s from CXCR3-positive naive cells showed higher hydrophobicity (lower Kidera factor 4), lower energy, and higher strength and volume indices than CXCR3-negative naive cells.

Remarks on this clonotype: The clone's antigen remains unknown.

Sequencer: NextSeq 550. The Human TCR Profiling Kit (MiLaboratory) was used to make UMI-labeled 5' RACE TRB cDNA libraries. The full amount of extracted RNA was used for cDNA synthesis, and the full amount of resulting cDNA was used for PCR amplification. Libraries were prepared in parallel with an identical number of PCR cycles. On the authors' methods: MIGEC and MiXCR extracted about 48,000 +/- 9,800 unique UMI-labeled TRB cDNA molecules per library, requiring at least two reads per UMI. An average of approximately 40,000 +/- 10,000 functional in-frame TRB CDR3 nucleotide clonotypes without stop codons was found per library. After downsampling to 5000 UMI-labeled TRB molecules per sample, diversity metrics, including normalized Shannon-Wiener and Chao1, were computed in VDJtools. VDJtools was used to calculate clonotype-size-weighted physicochemical properties of the central five CDR3 residues, namely interaction energy, strength, volume and Kidera factor 4. The reads went through TCRdb reprocessing, and each CDR3 protein sequence gets one entry with no DNA. TCRdb's processing, not the authors', yielded these V and J calls. Per the sample table, the count is some 150,000 distinct CDR3 sequences. The top ten clonotypes cover around 0.37% of the sample.

The CDR3 runs 18 amino acids, cysteine and phenylalanine included. DNA for this receptor is not on file. According to the germline V gene, CDR1 reads LGHNA and CDR2 reads YNFKEQ. For every CD8+ T cell subset, some 310,000 cells were flow-sorted straight into RLT lysis buffer, and each subset was sorted in triplicate. To keep memory contaminants out, a stringent definition of naive CD8+ T cells was applied: CD45RO-CCR7+CD27+CD95-. Peripheral blood mononuclear cells were isolated from buffy coats using standard density gradient centrifugation. A FACSAria III was used to flow-sort naive CXCR3-negative and CXCR3-positive CD8+ T cells. Total RNA was extracted from sorted cells using an RNeasy Mini Kit.

Sample: naive CXCR3+ CD8+ T cells from blood. Sample cell subset or site, as interpreted from the label and publication: CD45RO-CCR7+CD27+CD95- naive CD8+ T cells expressing CXCR3 (TNR3+). The sequence derives from a human donor in good health. Some clones in this sample may be carry-over from other donors' samples. The chain was built from TRBV4-2 and TRBJ1-1; as DNA is missing, the TRBD1 call by TCRdb cannot be tested. CDR3 region: CASSQGTGGGEWYTEAFF.